These T cell receptor beta chains were read from a single sample in a study of cytomegalovirus exposure and HLA in healthy donors. The protocol was immunoSEQ multiplex PCR, while the TCRdb copy is restricted to in-frame clones and leaves out a portion. In the table there are some 140,000 clones, 75% to 90% of which are singletons. The sample comprised PBMCs. These receptors were collected from a woman aged 18-30 years in good health and CMV-seropositive. CDR3s include the opening cysteine and the closing phenylalanine or tryptophan. The D gene is left open where the match is weak. The listing skips clone size in some rows; elsewhere it reads once, few, many or a size class.

-,TRBV27,TRBJ1-3,-,TGTGCCAGCAGCCCGGCAGGGGATGCTGGAAACACCATATATTTT,CASSPAGDAGNTIYF
-,TRBV13,TRBJ1-2,TRBD1,TGTGCCAGCAGCTCTTCGCCGACAGGGAGCTATGGCTACACCTTC,CASSSSPTGSYGYTF
once,TRBV2,TRBJ1-5,TRBD1,TGTGCCAGCGGAGAACAGGGGTATAGCAATCAGCCCCAGCATTTT,CASGEQGYSNQPQHF
-,TRBV7-6,TRBJ1-2,TRBD1,TGTGCCAGCAGCTTAGGGACAGGGGGGTATGGCTACACCTTC,CASSLGTGGYGYTF
-,TRBV28,TRBJ1-5,-,TGTGCCAGCCGACAAGTGGGGAGGGTAGATCAGCCCCAGCATTTT,CASRQVGRVDQPQHF
-,TRBV27,TRBJ1-2,-,TGTGCCAGCAGTTTTGGGGCACAGGGATATGGCTACACCTTC,CASSFGAQGYGYTF
once,TRBV19,TRBJ1-5,-,TGTGCCAGTAGATTAGCTCACAGGGATCAGCCCCAGCATTTT,CASRLAHRDQPQHF
-,TRBV11-1,TRBJ1-5,TRBD1,TGTGCCAGCAGCCCAACAGGGGTCCAGCCCCAGCATTTT,CASSPTGVQPQHF
-,TRBV7-7,TRBJ2-1,TRBD2,TGTGCTAGCAGCTTAGGAGTGGTTAGCGGGGTTTCCTACAATGAGCAGTTCTTC,CASSLGVVSGVSYNEQFF
once,TRBV28,TRBJ1-1,-,TGTGCCAGCAGCCAGGTAAGGGGTACTGAAGCTTTCTTT,CASSQVRGTEAFF
-,TRBV19,TRBJ1-2,-,TGTGCCAGTAGTAACTCCCTGAAGGGAGCTAACTATGGCTACACCTTC,CASSNSLKGANYGYTF
-,TRBV28,TRBJ1-5,TRBD1,TGTGCCAGCAGTTTCGGGACAGGGAATCAGCCCCAGCATTTT,CASSFGTGNQPQHF
-,TRBV2,TRBJ2-3,TRBD2,TGTGCCAGCAGTGACACCAGCGGGGGGATAAATACAGATACGCAGTATTTT,CASSDTSGGINTDTQYF
-,TRBV27,TRBJ2-3,TRBD2,TGTGCCAGCACCACCGATTTCCGGGGGGCAGATACGCAGTATTTT,CASTTDFRGADTQYF
-,TRBV18,TRBJ2-5,-,TGTGCCAGCTCACCACCGGGGAGGGGGTACCAAGAGACCCAGTACTTC,CASSPPGRGYQETQYF
-,TRBV6-5,TRBJ2-7,TRBD2,TGTGCCAGCAGTTACCGCGGGGGGGCCTACGAGCAGTACTTC,CASSYRGGAYEQYF
-,TRBV6-1,TRBJ2-1,-,TGTGCCAGCAGTGTCCCAGGGGAGAGCTCCTACAATGAGCAGTTCTTC,CASSVPGESSYNEQFF
-,TRBV9,TRBJ2-7,-,TGTGCCAGCAGCGTAGCTGTAGGGGCGGCAGGCTACGAGCAGTACTTC,CASSVAVGAAGYEQYF
-,TRBV5-5,TRBJ1-2,-,TGTGCCAGCAGCGCAAGATGGGGGGACTATGGCTACACCTTC,CASSARWGDYGYTF
-,TRBV7-9,TRBJ1-3,-,TGTGCCAGCAGCTTCCCCGGGAGGGGAATGGGGGACTCTGGAAACACCATATATTTT,CASSFPGRGMGDSGNTIYF
-,TRBV2,TRBJ2-1,TRBD2,TGTGCCAGCAGACAGAGCGGGGGCTCCTACAATGAGCAGTTCTTC,CASRQSGGSYNEQFF
-,TRBV5-1,TRBJ2-3,-,TGCGCCAGCAGCTTGGAAGGGGTTCGCACAGATACGCAGTATTTT,CASSLEGVRTDTQYF
-,TRBV6-1,TRBJ2-7,-,TGTGCCAGCAGTTCTATCTGGGGCAGCTCCTACGAGCAGTACTTC,CASSSIWGSSYEQYF
-,TRBV2,TRBJ2-2,-,TGTGCCAGCGGGGACTCGCTCCGCACCGGGGAGCTGTTTTTT,CASGDSLRTGELFF
-,TRBV5-1,TRBJ2-7,TRBD1,TGCGCCAGCAGCTTGGGGCCCGGGACAGCTCTATACGAGCAGTACTTC,CASSLGPGTALYEQYF
-,TRBV6-1,TRBJ1-2,TRBD1,TGTGCCAGCAGTGAAGGCACTGTAGGGGGCCGTACCTATGGCTACACCTTC,CASSEGTVGGRTYGYTF
-,TRBV30,TRBJ1-3,-,TGTGCCTGGGCAGGGGACGCAGGAAACACCATATATTTT,CAWAGDAGNTIYF
once,TRBV7-9,TRBJ2-7,-,TGTGCCAGCAGCGGCCCGGGTCTGAGCTCCTACGAGCAGTACTTC,CASSGPGLSSYEQYF
once,TRBV7-9,TRBJ1-2,-,TGTGCCAGCAGCCGGGGGGGGCAGTTGCTCCCCCGCTATGGCTACACCTTC,CASSRGGQLLPRYGYTF
-,TRBV7-9,TRBJ2-1,-,TGTGCCAGCAGCGCCGCCGGGAGCTCCTACAATGAGCAGTTCTTC,CASSAAGSSYNEQFF
-,TRBV23-1,TRBJ1-5,TRBD1,TGCGCCAGCAGTCAAGCGGGACAGGGGGCGGGGAGTGGCAATCAGCCCCAGCATTTT,CASSQAGQGAGSGNQPQHF
-,TRBV5-5,TRBJ1-6,-,TGTGCCAGCAGCCTGACAGCCTCGAATTCACCCCTCCACTTT,CASSLTASNSPLHF
-,TRBV6-5,TRBJ2-7,TRBD2,TGTGCCAGCAGGGGGGGGAATCCCTACGAGCAGTACTTC,CASRGGNPYEQYF
-,TRBV5-1,TRBJ2-2,TRBD1,TGCGCCAGCAGCTTAGACAGGGGAAGGACCGGGGAGCTGTTTTTT,CASSLDRGRTGELFF
-,TRBV5-4,TRBJ2-3,TRBD2,TGTGCCAGCAGCTGGGGGGGGACTAGGGATACGCAGTATTTT,CASSWGGTRDTQYF
once,TRBV7-2,TRBJ1-6,TRBD1,TGTGCCAGCAGCAAAGGGACAGGGGGCACGTCACCCCTCCACTTT,CASSKGTGGTSPLHF
-,TRBV4-2,TRBJ2-7,-,TGTGCCAGCAGCCAAGATGGTCCTAGCTCCTACGAGCAGTACTTC,CASSQDGPSSYEQYF
once,TRBV6-6,TRBJ1-1,TRBD1,TGTGCCAGCACCCTTCGGGGGCAGGGGGCTGCCACTGAAGCTTTCTTT,CASTLRGQGAATEAFF
-,TRBV6-1,TRBJ2-4,TRBD2,TGTGCCAGCAGTGACCCCGGGACTAGCGGGGGGCGGAACATTCAGTACTTC,CASSDPGTSGGRNIQYF
-,TRBV21-1,TRBJ2-2,-,TGTGCCAGCAGTCCTAATTCGGGAACCGGGGAGCTGTTTTTT,CASSPNSGTGELFF
-,TRBV28,TRBJ1-3,-,TGTGCCAGCGGTACTCCGGGGGTCATTCCTGGAAACACCATATATTTT,CASGTPGVIPGNTIYF
-,TRBV4-3,TRBJ1-5,-,TGCGCCAGCAGCGAACCGGAGAGAGGGTACTCGCGCAATCAGCCCCAGCATTTT,CASSEPERGYSRNQPQHF
once,TRBV15,TRBJ1-1,TRBD1,TGTGCCACCAGCAGACAGAATCAGGGGGCGGGCACTGAAGCTTTCTTT,CATSRQNQGAGTEAFF
once,TRBV2,TRBJ2-7,TRBD1,TGTGCCAGCAGTACACGACAGGGGGCAGGTGAGCAGTACTTC,CASSTRQGAGEQYF
once,TRBV27,TRBJ2-2,TRBD1,TGTGCCAGCAGGGTCGTTACAGGGGGCACCGGGGAGCTGTTTTTT,CASRVVTGGTGELFF
-,TRBV4-1,TRBJ2-7,TRBD2,TGCGCCAGCAGCCAAGTAGTAGCGGGGGTTTACGAGCAGTACTTC,CASSQVVAGVYEQYF
-,TRBV5-4,TRBJ2-5,-,TGTGCCAGCCAGACTGAGCAAGAGACCCAGTACTTC,CASQTEQETQYF
few,TRBV7-2,TRBJ1-6,TRBD1,TGTGCCAGCAGACGAGGGACAGGGATTGATTCACCCCTCCACTTT,CASRRGTGIDSPLHF
-,TRBV28,TRBJ1-5,-,TGTGCCAGCAGTATGGACACTTATAGCAATCAGCCCCAGCATTTT,CASSMDTYSNQPQHF
-,TRBV5-1,TRBJ2-6,-,TGCGCCAGCAGACCAGGCCTCTCTGGGGCCAACGTCCTGACTTTC,CASRPGLSGANVLTF
-,TRBV6-1,TRBJ2-7,-,TGTGCCAGCAGTGCTTCGCGGGGGCCTTCCTACGAGCAGTACTTC,CASSASRGPSYEQYF
-,TRBV5-4,TRBJ1-4,-,TGTGCCAGCAGCTTGTCGACAGTCGGTGAAAAACTGTTTTTT,CASSLSTVGEKLFF
-,TRBV30,TRBJ1-6,TRBD1,TGTGCCTGGAAATGGACAGGGGGACTTTATAATTCACCCCTCCACTTT,CAWKWTGGLYNSPLHF
-,TRBV4-1,TRBJ1-2,TRBD1,TGCGCCAGCAGCCAATTCCCGGCGAGCAAAGGGGACAGACTCAACTATGGCTACACCTTC,CASSQFPASKGDRLNYGYTF